This T cell receptor beta chain was sequenced for a study of vaccination effects on CD4 cells after COVID-19. Study-level findings and limits: Clones induced by infection and by vaccine showed marked clonal contraction late after vaccination.

Libraries were prepared by immunoSEQ multiplex PCR; TCRdb keeps only in-frame clonotypes and omits some of them. The sample records more than 60,000 clones, approximately 72% being singletons. About this clone: The antigen remains unidentified.

Following culture for nine to ten days, CD4+ T cells were isolated. Sometime from March through December 2020, the person acquired a SARS-CoV-2 infection that PCR confirmed. Days 3 and 7 saw half the medium replaced with IL-2 medium. This CDR3 spans 15 amino acids. The J segment lost 7 bases and the V segment lost 5 bases, leaving 12 bases of the junction unmatched. In germline, CDR1 is LNHDA, CDR2 SQIVND (reference sequence). The V and J genes are TRBV19 and TRBJ1-2, with TRBD1 matching 8 bases. The TCR sequence derives from a human donor who had a prior SARS-CoV-2 infection. The specimen was CD4+ T cells from PBMCs cultured without peptide, collected before COVID-19 vaccination. CDR3 sequence (DNA): TGTGCCAGTAGTTCCGTGGGACAGGCAATCAGTGGCTACACCTTC. This encodes CASSSVGQAISGYTF.